One and the same sample provided the 5 T cell receptor beta chains below, sequenced in a study of blood T cell repertoires in COVID-19. Sequenced by immunoSEQ multiplex PCR; TCRdb stores in-frame clones only, minus some. The sample contains around 160,000 clones, around four fifths of which appear only once. The sample was peripheral blood. The receptors originated from a woman in her 40s with active or convalescent COVID-19.

This chain joins TRBV12-3 or TRBV12-4 and TRBJ1-5; maybe TRBD1 (5 bases). With 7 bases removed from V and 5 bases from J, the gap between germline ends came to 9 bases. The CDR3 runs to 12 residues. In DNA form, the CDR3 reads TGTGCCAGCAAGACAGAACATCAGCCCCAGCATTTT. This sequence encodes CASKTEHQPQHF.

This chain connects TRBV6-5 to TRBJ1-1; TRBD1 agrees at 9 bases. Germline V lookup: CDR1 MNHEY, CDR2 SVGAGI. The CDR3 is 15 residues long. V lost 5 bases, J lost 0 bases, and 4 bases stayed unmatched. CDR3 amino acids: CASSQDRGLNTEAFF. For the CDR3, the DNA is TGTGCCAGCAGTCAGGACAGGGGTTTGAACACTGAAGCTTTCTTT.

This chain joins TRBV11-2 and TRBJ1-5; the D is unclear. Germline-derived CDR1 and CDR2 are SGHAT and FQNNGV. The CDR3 sequence is 15 residues long. With 0 bases removed from V and 6 bases from J, the gap between germline ends came to 12 bases. CDR3 residues: CASSLDGVVGQPQHF. CDR3 DNA sequence: TGTGCCAGCAGCTTAGATGGAGTAGTAGGTCAGCCCCAGCATTTT.

This clone was found once. The rearrangement joins TRBV21-1 to TRBJ2-5; no check of the table's D call, TRBD1, against the DNA was made. TRBV21-1 is a pseudogene. The CDR3 loop spans 16 amino acids. The CDR3 reads CASSTYRGPSGETQYF. Here the CDR3 DNA reads TGTGCCAGCAGCACCTACAGGGGCCCCTCGGGTGAGACCCAGTACTTC.

V and J are TRBV9 and TRBJ2-7; the D gene is possibly TRBD2 (5 bases). CDR1 and CDR2 (germline): SGDLS, YYNGEE. The V gene lost 3 bases and the J gene lost 5 bases, with 12 bases spanning the gap. The CDR3 contains 13 residues. The CDR3 DNA reads TGTGCCAGCAGCGCCGGGCAAGCGGACGAGCAGTACTTC. It specifies CASSAGQADEQYF.